The rows below give T cell receptor beta chains drawn from one sample of a study of T cell changes during pregnancy in multiple sclerosis. Clones were sequenced by immunoSEQ multiplex PCR, and TCRdb holds only the in-frame ones, with some missing. Of more than 45,000 clones listed, around 94% are singletons. The sequences come from CD4+ T cells from peripheral blood mononuclear cells, collected in the first trimester of pregnancy. These receptors were taken from a female donor with multiple sclerosis, enrolled in a pregnancy study. CDR3s include the opening cysteine and the closing phenylalanine or tryptophan. A D gene is named only where the DNA matches it firmly. Not all rows give a size; the values are once, few, many and, for expanded clones, a class.

V gene: TRBV6-1
D gene: TRBD2
clone size: once
J gene: TRBJ2-3
CDR3 DNA: TGTGCCAGCAGTGAAGCTAGCGGGGGGGCGGCAGATACGCAGTATTTT
CDR3 protein: CASSEASGGAADTQYF

V gene: TRBV5-3
D gene: TRBD2
clone size: -
J gene: TRBJ2-2
CDR3 DNA: TGTGCCAGAAGCTGGGCTAGCGGTAGTAAGAACACCGGGGAGCTGTTTTTT
CDR3 protein: CARSWASGSKNTGELFF

V gene: TRBV27
D gene: -
clone size: -
J gene: TRBJ1-5
CDR3 DNA: TGTGCCAGCAGTGAAACAGGGTTAAACAATCAGCCCCAGCATTTT
CDR3 protein: CASSETGLNNQPQHF

V gene: TRBV5-4
D gene: TRBD1
clone size: -
J gene: TRBJ1-6
CDR3 DNA: TGTGCCAGCAGCTTGGGACAGGGGGCTAATTCACCCCTCCACTTT
CDR3 protein: CASSLGQGANSPLHF

V gene: TRBV9
D gene: TRBD2
clone size: -
J gene: TRBJ2-2
CDR3 DNA: TGTGCCAGCAGCGTAGGCCTAGCGGGGAACACCGGGGAGCTGTTTTTT
CDR3 protein: CASSVGLAGNTGELFF

V gene: TRBV6-5
D gene: -
clone size: -
J gene: TRBJ1-3
CDR3 DNA: TGTGCCAGCTTGGAGGGCCACTCTGGAAACACCATATATTTT
CDR3 protein: CASLEGHSGNTIYF

V gene: TRBV7-9
D gene: -
clone size: -
J gene: TRBJ1-1
CDR3 DNA: TGTGCCAGCAGCTTAGGGCCAGGTGTTATGAACACTGAAGCTTTCTTT
CDR3 protein: CASSLGPGVMNTEAFF

V gene: TRBV6-5
D gene: -
clone size: -
J gene: TRBJ2-3
CDR3 DNA: TGTGCCAGCAGTTTGATAGCTCACAGCACAGATACGCAGTATTTT
CDR3 protein: CASSLIAHSTDTQYF

V gene: TRBV18
D gene: -
clone size: -
J gene: TRBJ1-3
CDR3 DNA: TGTGCCAGCTCACCGAGTAAGGAATCGGGGGGAAACACCATATATTTT
CDR3 protein: CASSPSKESGGNTIYF

V gene: TRBV6-1
D gene: TRBD2
clone size: -
J gene: TRBJ2-5
CDR3 DNA: TGTGCCAGCAGTGAAATAGGTCTAGCGGGGGGGCCATTTCCGGAAGAGACCCAGTACTTC
CDR3 protein: CASSEIGLAGGPFPEETQYF

V gene: TRBV7-9
D gene: -
clone size: -
J gene: TRBJ1-1
CDR3 DNA: TGTGCCAGCAGCTTATCAATGAACACTGAAGCTTTCTTT
CDR3 protein: CASSLSMNTEAFF

V gene: TRBV7-9
D gene: -
clone size: -
J gene: TRBJ1-3
CDR3 DNA: TGTGCCAGCAGCTTAGATGAGGTCAGCACCATATATTTT
CDR3 protein: CASSLDEVSTIYF

V gene: TRBV7-8
D gene: -
clone size: -
J gene: TRBJ2-2
CDR3 DNA: TGTGCCAGCAGCCCCCCGCTTTGGCTGACCGGGGAGCTGTTTTTT
CDR3 protein: CASSPPLWLTGELFF

V gene: TRBV19
D gene: -
clone size: -
J gene: TRBJ1-1
CDR3 DNA: TGTGCCAGTAGTATAAGGGGCAGCGCGGGACCTGAAGCTTTCTTT
CDR3 protein: CASSIRGSAGPEAFF

V gene: TRBV7-9
D gene: -
clone size: -
J gene: TRBJ2-1
CDR3 DNA: TGTGCCAGCAGCTTGAGTTTTGAGCAGTTCTTC
CDR3 protein: CASSLSFEQFF

V gene: TRBV19
D gene: TRBD1
clone size: -
J gene: TRBJ1-1
CDR3 DNA: TGTGCCAGTAGTACCTACAGGGGGCTGGGGGACACTGAAGCTTTCTTT
CDR3 protein: CASSTYRGLGDTEAFF

V gene: TRBV6-1
D gene: TRBD1
clone size: -
J gene: TRBJ1-6
CDR3 DNA: TGTGCCGCAAAACAGGGGGGCTCCTATAATTCACCCCTCCACTTT
CDR3 protein: CAAKQGGSYNSPLHF

V gene: TRBV5-6
D gene: -
clone size: -
J gene: TRBJ1-3
CDR3 DNA: TGTGCCAGCAGCTTGTTTCGGGGGGGCGAAGGAAACACCATATATTTT
CDR3 protein: CASSLFRGGEGNTIYF

V gene: TRBV10-3
D gene: TRBD1
clone size: -
J gene: TRBJ1-1
CDR3 DNA: TGTGCCATCAGGGAGACAGGGGTGACTGAAGCTTTCTTT
CDR3 protein: CAIRETGVTEAFF

V gene: TRBV10-3
D gene: -
clone size: -
J gene: TRBJ1-6
CDR3 DNA: TGTGCCATCAACGGGGGTGGGTCACCCCTCCACTTT
CDR3 protein: CAINGGGSPLHF

V gene: TRBV13
D gene: TRBD1
clone size: -
J gene: TRBJ1-5
CDR3 DNA: TGTGCCAGCAGCTCACCGGGGCGAGCCGGGACAGCTAGCAATCAGCCCCAGCATTTT
CDR3 protein: CASSSPGRAGTASNQPQHF

V gene: TRBV7-8
D gene: -
clone size: -
J gene: TRBJ1-1
CDR3 DNA: TGTGCCGTACAGGGTATCGGGAACACTGAAGCTTTCTTT
CDR3 protein: CAVQGIGNTEAFF

V gene: TRBV19
D gene: TRBD1
clone size: once
J gene: TRBJ1-2
CDR3 DNA: TGTGCCAGTCGGGGACAGGGGATAGAAAACTATGGCTACACCTTC
CDR3 protein: CASRGQGIENYGYTF

V gene: TRBV10-3
D gene: TRBD2
clone size: -
J gene: TRBJ2-3
CDR3 DNA: TGTGCCATCTCCGGACTAGCGGGGGGGCGGGGTGGAGATACGCAGTATTTT
CDR3 protein: CAISGLAGGRGGDTQYF

V gene: TRBV9
D gene: TRBD2
clone size: once
J gene: TRBJ2-3
CDR3 DNA: TGTGCCAGCAGCGTAGGTACTAGCGGGGGTGTAGATACGCAGTATTTT
CDR3 protein: CASSVGTSGGVDTQYF

V gene: TRBV27
D gene: -
clone size: -
J gene: TRBJ1-4
CDR3 DNA: TGTGCCAGCAGTTTAACCGGGGTTAACGAAAAACTGTTTTTT
CDR3 protein: CASSLTGVNEKLFF

V gene: TRBV11-2
D gene: -
clone size: -
J gene: TRBJ1-5
CDR3 DNA: TGTGCCAGCAGCTTGGAATCGGGGGGCAATCAGCCCCAGCATTTT
CDR3 protein: CASSLESGGNQPQHF

V gene: TRBV7-9
D gene: -
clone size: -
J gene: TRBJ1-2
CDR3 DNA: TGTGCCAGCAGCCCGACGGTCCCGGGGAATGGCTACGCCTTC
CDR3 protein: CASSPTVPGNGYAF

V gene: TRBV11-1
D gene: TRBD1
clone size: -
J gene: TRBJ2-3
CDR3 DNA: TGTGCCAGCAGCTTACTAGGACAGGCTTACACAGATACGCAGTATTTT
CDR3 protein: CASSLLGQAYTDTQYF

V gene: TRBV6-6
D gene: -
clone size: -
J gene: TRBJ1-1
CDR3 DNA: TGTGCCAGCAGTTACTCGAAGTGGGGGGACACTGAAGCTTTCTTT
CDR3 protein: CASSYSKWGDTEAFF

V gene: TRBV5-4
D gene: TRBD1
clone size: -
J gene: TRBJ1-1
CDR3 DNA: TGTGCCAGCAGTCTGGACAGGGAACCCACTGAAGCTTTCTTT
CDR3 protein: CASSLDREPTEAFF

V gene: TRBV4-1
D gene: TRBD1
clone size: -
J gene: TRBJ1-6
CDR3 DNA: TGCGCCAGCAGCCAACCCACAGGGGCATTGAATTCACCCCTCCACTTT
CDR3 protein: CASSQPTGALNSPLHF

V gene: TRBV18
D gene: TRBD2
clone size: -
J gene: TRBJ2-7
CDR3 DNA: TGTGCCAGCTCACCTCGACTAGCGGATCTAAACGAGCAGTACTTC
CDR3 protein: CASSPRLADLNEQYF

V gene: TRBV29-1
D gene: -
clone size: -
J gene: TRBJ1-1
CDR3 DNA: TGCAGCGTCGTTCAGGGTACATTTGGATCCGAAGCTTTCTTT
CDR3 protein: CSVVQGTFGSEAFF

V gene: TRBV30
D gene: TRBD2
clone size: -
J gene: TRBJ2-1
CDR3 DNA: TGTGCCTGGAGGGGACTAGCGGGGGTCAATGAGCAGTTCTTC
CDR3 protein: CAWRGLAGVNEQFF

V gene: TRBV19
D gene: TRBD2
clone size: -
J gene: TRBJ2-4
CDR3 DNA: TGTGCCAGTAGTCCAGGGTGGCGCGGGAGGAGCGCCAAAAACATTCAGTACTTC
CDR3 protein: CASSPGWRGRSAKNIQYF

V gene: TRBV6-6
D gene: TRBD2
clone size: -
J gene: TRBJ2-1
CDR3 DNA: TGTGCCAGCAGTTATGGTAGCGGGGGGGCACGGAATGAGCAGTTCTTC
CDR3 protein: CASSYGSGGARNEQFF

V gene: TRBV9
D gene: TRBD1
clone size: once
J gene: TRBJ1-4
CDR3 DNA: TGTGCCAGCAGCGCGACAGGGGCGACTAATGAAAAACTGTTTTTT
CDR3 protein: CASSATGATNEKLFF

V gene: TRBV2
D gene: TRBD2
clone size: -
J gene: TRBJ2-1
CDR3 DNA: TGTGCCAGCAGGGAGAGCGGGGGGCTGACCTACAATGAGCAGTTCTTC
CDR3 protein: CASRESGGLTYNEQFF

V gene: TRBV29-1
D gene: TRBD1
clone size: -
J gene: TRBJ1-1
CDR3 DNA: TGCACCGGGACAGGGGGCGCAGGTGGGGACACTGAAGCTTTCTTT
CDR3 protein: CTGTGGAGGDTEAFF

V gene: TRBV6-5
D gene: TRBD2
clone size: -
J gene: TRBJ2-1
CDR3 DNA: TGTGCCAGCCGTGAAGGGAGGGGTCGATCCGAGCAGTTCTTC
CDR3 protein: CASREGRGRSEQFF

V gene: TRBV5-6
D gene: -
clone size: -
J gene: TRBJ2-1
CDR3 DNA: TGTGCCAGCAGCCCAGTAGCCTCGAGCTCCTACAATGAGCAGTTCTTC
CDR3 protein: CASSPVASSSYNEQFF

V gene: TRBV5-6
D gene: -
clone size: -
J gene: TRBJ1-2
CDR3 DNA: TGTGCCAGCAGCTTGTCAGGCCCTAACTATGGCTACACCTTC
CDR3 protein: CASSLSGPNYGYTF

V gene: TRBV7-3
D gene: -
clone size: -
J gene: TRBJ1-1
CDR3 DNA: TGTGCCAGCAGCCCAACACCGGGAACCAAAGCTTTCTTT
CDR3 protein: CASSPTPGTKAFF

V gene: TRBV5-1
D gene: TRBD1
clone size: -
J gene: TRBJ1-1
CDR3 DNA: TGCGCCAGCAGCTTTGCACCTCTCGACAGGGGGATAAGGAGCACTGAAGCTTTCTTT
CDR3 protein: CASSFAPLDRGIRSTEAFF

V gene: TRBV5-6
D gene: -
clone size: -
J gene: TRBJ1-2
CDR3 DNA: TGTGCCAGCAGCTTGCCCCTTTATGGCTACACCTTC
CDR3 protein: CASSLPLYGYTF

V gene: TRBV9
D gene: -
clone size: -
J gene: TRBJ2-7
CDR3 DNA: TGTGCCAGCAGCGTATTTGACAGGTCTGACGAGCAGTACTTC
CDR3 protein: CASSVFDRSDEQYF

V gene: TRBV6-1
D gene: TRBD2
clone size: -
J gene: TRBJ2-3
CDR3 DNA: TGTGCCAGCAGTCCTTTAGCGGGGGGGCCAGATACGCAGTATTTT
CDR3 protein: CASSPLAGGPDTQYF